Reported below is one TCR beta chain. Unmatched junction bases numbered 6, after V lost 4 bases and J lost 1 base. Germline V lookup: CDR1 SNHLY, CDR2 FYNNEI. The CDR3 has 16 residues. This record belongs to a study of blood T cell repertoires in COVID-19. Assay: immunoSEQ multiplex PCR; the TCRdb copy retains only in-frame clones and omits some. The sample has around 200,000 clones, over 70% seen once. The origin of this receptor is a man aged 45-65 years with active or convalescent COVID-19. Sequenced: peripheral blood. This chain connects TRBV2 to TRBJ2-2, with 7 nucleotides matching TRBD1. CDR3 protein: CASSANQGVNTGELFF. CDR3 coding DNA: TGTGCCAGCAGTGCTAATCAGGGGGTGAACACCGGGGAGCTGTTTTTT.